One and the same sample provided the 15 T cell receptor beta chains below, sequenced in a study of blood T cell repertoires in COVID-19. Some clones are missing from TCRdb's copy, which holds only in-frame ones; the method was immunoSEQ multiplex PCR. The sample holds approximately 250,000 clones, around nine tenths seen once. Sequencing was done on a sample of peripheral blood. The receptors shown here come from a man in his forties with active or convalescent COVID-19.

This clone turned up a few times. The V and J genes are TRBV24-1 and TRBJ2-2; TRBD2 is a possible D gene (5 bases). V lost 0 bases to trimming and J lost 0 bases, with 7 bases between them. In germline, CDR1 is KGHDR, CDR2 SFDVKD. This CDR3 is built from 16 residues. This chain's CDR3 is CATSDLEDSNTGELFF. In nucleotides, the CDR3 is TGTGCCACCAGTGATTTGGAGGACTCGAACACCGGGGAGCTGTTTTTT.

The chain recombines TRBV6-5 with TRBJ2-1, with D possibly TRBD1 on 6 matching bases. The CDR3 consists of 14 residues. Looked up from germline, CDR1 is MNHEY and CDR2 is SVGAGI. V lost 2 bases, J lost 8 bases, and 13 bases lay in between. The CDR3 nucleotides are TGTGCCAGCAGTTACACAGGGATGATGGATGAGCAGTTCTTC. It yields the protein CASSYTGMMDEQFF.

The chain combines TRBV2 with TRBJ2-2; 9 bases are shared with TRBD1. The length of the CDR3 is 17 residues. Germline V gives CDR1 SNHLY, CDR2 FYNNEI. After removal of 4 bases from V and 0 bases from J, the junction contained 6 bases not matched to a gene. The CDR3 is CASSAPGTGTNTGELFF. CDR3 nucleotides: TGTGCCAGCAGTGCCCCCGGGACAGGGACGAACACCGGGGAGCTGTTTTTT.

V gene TRBV30 combines with J gene TRBJ1-4; 7 nucleotides match TRBD1. The CDR3 is 12 amino acids. The germline CDR1 and CDR2 sequences are GTSNPN and SVGIG (reference sequence). The V segment lost 7 bases and the J segment 8 bases; nucleotides outside the gene matches: 7. CDR3 protein: CALGGLGEKLFF. Here the CDR3 DNA reads TGTGCCTTAGGGGGCTTGGGGGAAAAACTGTTTTTT.

The J gene is TRBJ1-6, the V gene TRBV7-9; 10 bases align to TRBD1. There are 15 residues in the CDR3. V trimming: 1 base; J trimming: 10 bases; junction bases outside the gene matches: 4. Germline V gene lookup returns CDR1 SEHNR and CDR2 FQNEAQ (reference sequence). CDR3 residues: CASSLVDRGLSPLHF. The CDR3 DNA sequence: TGTGCCAGCAGCTTAGTTGACAGGGGGCTATCACCCCTCCACTTT. Supplemented by reference TRBV7-9 and TRBJ1-6, the full variable domain reads DTGVSQNPRHKITKRGQNVTFRCDPISEHNRLYWYRQTLGQGPEFLTYFQNEAQLEKSRLLSDRFSAERPKGSFSTLEIQRTEQGDSAMYLCASSLVDRGLSPLHFGNGTRLTVT.

The J gene is TRBJ1-2, the V gene TRBV19, with TRBD1 matching over 7 bases. The V gene end was trimmed by 8 bases and the J gene end by 5 bases; junction bases not matched to a gene: 17. Per germline, CDR1 LNHDA and CDR2 SQIVND (reference sequence). The CDR3 runs 16 residues. CDR3 amino acids: CASLSGPGQLMYGYTF. In nucleotides, the CDR3 is TGTGCCAGTCTATCGGGACCGGGACAGCTAATGTATGGCTACACCTTC.

The J gene is TRBJ1-2, the V gene TRBV10-3; TRBD1 matches at 7 bases. This CDR3 comprises 15 residues. Trimming at V came to 0 bases and at J to 4 bases, leaving 5 bases not matched to a gene. CDR1 is ENHRY, CDR2 SYGVKD, per germline. CDR3 residues: CAISESGGRGYGYTF. The CDR3 nucleotides read TGTGCCATCAGTGAGTCAGGGGGCAGGGGCTATGGCTACACCTTC.

This rearrangement joins TRBV29-1 to TRBJ1-2; D may be TRBD1 (6 bases). The V gene lost 7 bases and the J gene lost 5 bases, with 20 bases spanning the gap. CDR3 length: 14 residues. Germline V gene sequence: CDR1 SQVTM, CDR2 ANQGSEA. The CDR3 here is CSAEDSKTTYGYTF. For the CDR3, the DNA is TGCAGCGCGGAGGACAGCAAAACTACATATGGCTACACCTTC.

V gene TRBV30 combines with J gene TRBJ1-3; D ambiguous. The CDR3 runs to 16 residues. The germline gives CDR1 GTSNPN, CDR2 SVGIG (reference sequence). Trimming took off 0 bases at V and 5 bases at J, with 17 bases between the two ends. The CDR3 region is CAWSVPGRGQRNTIYF. The DNA of the CDR3 is TGTGCCTGGAGTGTACCTGGTCGAGGCCAACGAAACACCATATATTTT. Full variable domain (rest looked up from reference TRBV30 and TRBJ1-3): SQTIHQWPATLVQPVGSPLSLECTVEGTSNPNLYWYRQAAGRGLQLLFYSVGIGQISSEVPQNLSASRPQDRQFILSSKKLLLSDSGFYLCAWSVPGRGQRNTIYFGEGSWLTVV.

The chain couples TRBV24-1 to TRBJ2-5; D gene uncertain. Looked up from germline, CDR1 is KGHDR and CDR2 is SFDVKD. The CDR3 is 15 amino acids. V was clipped by 4 bases and J by 4 bases, with 15 bases between them. Here the CDR3 DNA reads TGTGCCACCAGTGACCCGTCCGGTGCTGGAGAGACCCAGTACTTC. This sequence encodes CATSDPSGAGETQYF.

The chain uses TRBV28 and TRBJ1-2; TRBD1 aligns across 8 bases. The V segment lost 6 bases and the J segment 6 bases; nucleotides outside the gene matches: 9. Germline V CDR1 and CDR2: MDHEN, SYDVKM. The CDR3 runs to 14 residues. Here the CDR3 DNA reads TGTGCCAGCAGCCCGGACAGGGTTCTCCATGGCTACACCTTC. Its translation is CASSPDRVLHGYTF.

The chain has TRBV19 and TRBJ2-1; 7 nucleotides agree with TRBD2. Germline V gene lookup returns CDR1 LNHDA and CDR2 SQIVND (reference sequence). V shed 3 bases and J 3 bases; nucleotides not matched to a gene: 5. The CDR3 length is 15 residues. CDR3 region: CASSIWLADYNEQFF. Here the CDR3 DNA reads TGTGCCAGTAGTATTTGGCTAGCGGACTACAATGAGCAGTTCTTC.

This clone appeared a few times. This chain uses TRBV6-4 with TRBJ2-3; 14 bases fit TRBD2. CDR3 size: 16 residues. Per germline, CDR1 MRHNA and CDR2 SNTAGT. J was trimmed by 4 bases and V by 3 bases; bases with no gene match: 3. Here the CDR3 DNA reads TGTGCCAGCAGTGAATCGACTAGCGGGGGGGCAGATACGCAGTATTTT. It encodes CASSESTSGGADTQYF.

The chain has TRBV3-1 (or the pseudogene TRBV3-2) and TRBJ2-3, with D possibly being TRBD2 (6 bases). The germline gives CDR1 LGHDT, CDR2 YNNKEL (reference sequence). The CDR3 loop spans 15 amino acids. V was shortened by 7 bases and J by 0 bases, with 14 bases between the two germline ends. CDR3 residues: CASTVRGTSTDTQYF. Here the CDR3 DNA reads TGTGCCAGCACCGTACGGGGGACCAGCACAGATACGCAGTATTTT.

This clone was detected a few times. The chain links TRBV9 to TRBJ2-7; 7 nucleotides line up with TRBD1. CDR1 and CDR2 (germline): SGDLS, YYNGEE. V gave up 3 bases and J gave up 0 bases; unmatched junction bases: 6. The CDR3 consists of 15 residues. This CDR3 reads CASSAERGPSYEQYF. The CDR3 nucleotides are TGTGCCAGCAGCGCGGAAAGGGGGCCCTCCTACGAGCAGTACTTC.